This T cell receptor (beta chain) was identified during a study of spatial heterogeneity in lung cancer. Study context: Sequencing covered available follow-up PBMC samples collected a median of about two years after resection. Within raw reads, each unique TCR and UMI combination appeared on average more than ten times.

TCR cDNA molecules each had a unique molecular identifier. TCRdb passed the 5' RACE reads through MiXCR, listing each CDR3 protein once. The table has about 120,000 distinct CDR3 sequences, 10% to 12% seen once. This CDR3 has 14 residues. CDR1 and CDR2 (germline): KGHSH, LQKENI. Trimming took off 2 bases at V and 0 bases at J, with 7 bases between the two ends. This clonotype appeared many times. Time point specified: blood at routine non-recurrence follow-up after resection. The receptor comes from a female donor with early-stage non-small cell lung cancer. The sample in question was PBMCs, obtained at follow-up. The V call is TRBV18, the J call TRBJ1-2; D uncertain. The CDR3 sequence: CASSPGDTNYGYTF. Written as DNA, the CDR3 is TGTGCCAGCTCACCAGGCGACACTAACTATGGCTACACCTTC.